This TCR beta chain was obtained from a study of blood T cell repertoires in COVID-19. The wider study: Some COVID-19 samples were acute and others convalescent; all came from the United States, Italy and Spain. The cDNA or gDNA used as material had been derived from T cells, B-cell-depleted T cells, or PBMCs.

CDR3 length: 16 residues. This clone was observed a few times. Recovered Cohort 3 donors showed two negative PCRs, clearance, or symptom resolution. Authors' analysis steps: Estimation of nucleated cell counts was performed using reference gene primer amplification. The method was immunoSEQ multiplex PCR; TCRdb's version includes in-frame clones alone and lacks a portion of them. That table is the source of V, J and clone size, and D and trimming were worked out from the DNA. The sample has about 270,000 clones; around 89% are singletons. The receptor was derived from a woman between 45 and 60 years old who had recovered from COVID-19. V is TRBV21-1 and J is TRBJ2-1; TRBD2, the table's D call, was not compared with the DNA. TRBV21-1 is a pseudogene locus. Sequencing was performed on PBMCs or T cells enriched from blood (not recorded which). This CDR3 reads CASSPRGREEPDEQFF. As DNA, the CDR3 is TGTGCCAGCAGCCCAAGGGGGCGGGAGGAGCCGGATGAGCAGTTCTTC.